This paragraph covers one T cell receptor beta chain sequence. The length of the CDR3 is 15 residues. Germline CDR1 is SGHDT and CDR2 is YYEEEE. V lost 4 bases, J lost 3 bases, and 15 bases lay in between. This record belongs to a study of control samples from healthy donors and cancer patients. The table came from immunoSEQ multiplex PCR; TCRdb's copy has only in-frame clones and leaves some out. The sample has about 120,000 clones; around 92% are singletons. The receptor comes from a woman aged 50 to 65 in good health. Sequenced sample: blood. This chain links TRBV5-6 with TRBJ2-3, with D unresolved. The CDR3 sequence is CASSPAPGLTDTQYF. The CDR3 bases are TGTGCCAGCAGCCCAGCCCCGGGCCTGACAGATACGCAGTATTTT.